These 7 T cell receptor beta chains originate from one sample sequenced in a study of a mutant IDH1 vaccine in newly diagnosed glioma. No antigens are known for them. Regarding time point: week 35, safety follow-up. Vaccine doses each comprised 300 ug of mutant IDH1 20-mer peptide, with topical imiquimod. The assay was immunoSEQ multiplex PCR, and TCRdb's table has in-frame clones only and misses some. Altogether 50,000 to 70,000 clones are present, about 86% being singletons, with the ten largest covering 1.6%. The source material was PBMCs, sampled from a glioma patient whose treatment included an IDH1 peptide vaccine. The receptors shown here come from a man in his forties with glioma.

The chain couples TRBV10-3 to TRBJ2-3; 10 nucleotides match TRBD2. Trimming removed 1 base from V and 4 bases from J; junction bases left unmatched: 11. The CDR3 contains 18 residues. Germline V gene lookup returns CDR1 ENHRY and CDR2 SYGVKD. This CDR3 reads CAISELLAGSMGADTQYF. The CDR3 coding sequence is TGTGCCATCAGTGAGTTACTAGCGGGATCGATGGGTGCAGATACGCAGTATTTT.

The chain has TRBV7-6 and TRBJ2-6; D ambiguous. CDR1 SGHVS and CDR2 FNYEAQ come from the germline V gene. Trimming left V 1 base short and J 0 bases short, with 10 bases between. The CDR3 runs 17 residues. This CDR3 is CASSLGPGDSGANVLTF. Here the CDR3 DNA reads TGTGCCAGCAGCTTAGGCCCAGGAGACTCTGGGGCCAACGTCCTGACTTTC.

The chain has TRBV4-2 and TRBJ2-7; no definite D call. The V gene lost 3 bases and the J gene lost 2 bases, with 11 bases spanning the gap. Per germline, CDR1 LGHNA and CDR2 YNFKEQ. The CDR3 contains 14 residues. Here the CDR3 DNA reads TGTGCCAGCAGCCAGCTTACTTCCACCTACGAGCAGTACTTC. As protein: CASSQLTSTYEQYF.

V gene TRBV5-1 combines with J gene TRBJ2-7; the D gene is possibly TRBD2 (6 bases). The ends were cut back, 4 bases at V and 5 bases at J, with 25 bases in the middle. Germline CDR1 and CDR2: SGHRS and YFSETQ. This CDR3 contains 17 residues. CDR3 sequence (DNA): TGCGCCAGCAGCCCTCCGGGGGTGGGGGTTATGGTAAACGAGCAGTACTTC. This sequence encodes CASSPPGVGVMVNEQYF.

This clone was seen a single time. The rearrangement links TRBV30 to TRBJ2-5; the match to TRBD1 covers 7 bases. CDR3 length: 13 amino acids. Germline V gene lookup returns CDR1 GTSNPN and CDR2 SVGIG (reference sequence). V shed 5 bases, J shed 3 bases, and the junction held 6 bases outside the gene matches. Here the CDR3 DNA reads TGTGCCTGGGGGGACAGTCAAAAAGAGACCCAGTACTTC. This gives the protein CAWGDSQKETQYF.

This CDR3 reads CASAVGGLAGVYEQYF. CDR3 DNA sequence: TGTGCCAGTGCGGTTGGGGGGCTAGCGGGAGTTTACGAGCAGTACTTC. The chain joins TRBV19 to TRBJ2-7, with 10 bases lining up with TRBD2. The V segment lost 8 bases and the J segment 4 bases; nucleotides outside the gene matches: 14. Germline V gives CDR1 LNHDA, CDR2 SQIVND (reference sequence). CDR3 size: 16 residues. Combining the CDR3 with reference TRBV19 and TRBJ2-7 gives the whole variable domain DGGITQSPKYLFRKEGQNVTLSCEQNLNHDAMYWYRQDPGQGLRLIYYSQIVNDFQKGDIAEGYSVSREKKESFPLTVTSAQKNPTAFYLCASAVGGLAGVYEQYFGPGTRLTVT.

The chain carries TRBV5-6 and TRBJ1-2; no reliable D call. V was pared by 0 bases and J by 0 bases, with 6 bases between. This CDR3 has 14 residues. Germline lookup yields CDR1 SGHDT and CDR2 YYEEEE. CDR3 in DNA: TGTGCCAGCAGCTTGGGCAGGCCTAACTATGGCTACACCTTC. Amino acid sequence: CASSLGRPNYGYTF.